A selection of T cell receptor beta chains follows, all from one sample in a study of T cell responses to AZD1222 COVID-19 vaccine. Profiled with immunoSEQ multiplex PCR; TCRdb holds only in-frame clones, not every one. The sample carries about 76,000 clones, roughly nine tenths recorded once. Sequenced material: peripheral blood, taken on day 0 of AZD1222 vaccination. Source of these receptors: an adult in good health. CDR3s include the opening cysteine and the closing phenylalanine or tryptophan. D genes are given only for firm matches. The size field is filled for only some rows; it gives once, few, many or a size class.

v_gene	d_gene	abundance	j_gene	CDR3aa	CDR3nt
TRBV5-4	TRBD1	.	TRBJ1-2	CASSSTGDYGYTF	TGTGCCAGCAGCTCCACAGGGGACTATGGCTACACCTTC
TRBV11-2	.	.	TRBJ2-3	CASSLRTVDTQYF	TGTGCCAGCAGCCTAAGGACAGTTGATACGCAGTATTTT
TRBV6-5	TRBD2	.	TRBJ2-1	CASSLRGRAFNHEQFF	TGTGCCAGCAGTTTGCGCGGGAGGGCCTTCAACCATGAGCAGTTCTTC
TRBV2	TRBD2	once	TRBJ2-1	CASRWGLIEFF	TGTGCCAGCAGGTGGGGACTAATCGAGTTCTTC
TRBV11-3	TRBD1	.	TRBJ1-4	CASSADRGTNEKLFF	TGTGCCAGCAGCGCCGACAGGGGTACTAATGAAAAACTGTTTTTT
TRBV2	.	.	TRBJ2-2	CASTPTRSGELFF	TGTGCCAGCACCCCTACGAGGTCCGGGGAGCTGTTTTTT
TRBV9	.	.	TRBJ1-1	CASSGDATDTEAFF	TGTGCCAGCAGTGGGGATGCCACGGACACTGAAGCTTTCTTT
TRBV19	.	.	TRBJ1-2	CASSLRGMGYGYTF	TGTGCCAGTAGTTTGAGGGGTATGGGCTATGGCTACACCTTC
TRBV2	TRBD1	.	TRBJ1-3	CASSEAWGTGHSGNTIYF	TGTGCCAGCAGTGAAGCCTGGGGGACAGGACACTCTGGAAACACCATATATTTT
TRBV6-5	.	.	TRBJ2-2	CASSTMQGTGELFF	TGTGCCAGCAGTACAATGCAGGGCACCGGGGAGCTGTTTTTT
TRBV6-1	.	.	TRBJ1-2	CASSETPRWDGKYGYTF	TGTGCCAGCAGTGAAACGCCCCGATGGGACGGAAAATATGGCTACACCTTC
TRBV5-8	.	.	TRBJ1-4	CATIPFGRGNEKLFF	TGTGCCACCATACCTTTTGGGCGGGGTAATGAAAAACTGTTTTTT
TRBV10-3	.	.	TRBJ2-7	CAIRDSSYEQYF	TGTGCCATCAGGGACAGCTCCTACGAGCAGTACTTC
TRBV4-3	.	.	TRBJ2-1	CASSQQGYNEQFF	TGCGCCAGCAGCCAACAGGGCTACAATGAGCAGTTCTTC
TRBV12-3/TRBV12-4	.	once	TRBJ1-6	CASMQKGHSPLHF	TGTGCCAGCATGCAGAAGGGGCACTCACCCCTCCACTTT
TRBV19	TRBD1	.	TRBJ1-4	CASSKFSDRARNEKLFF	TGTGCCAGTAGTAAATTCTCGGACAGGGCGCGCAATGAAAAACTGTTTTTT
TRBV7-8	.	.	TRBJ2-7	CASSEGPRAYEQYF	TGTGCCAGCAGCGAGGGACCGCGAGCCTACGAGCAGTACTTC